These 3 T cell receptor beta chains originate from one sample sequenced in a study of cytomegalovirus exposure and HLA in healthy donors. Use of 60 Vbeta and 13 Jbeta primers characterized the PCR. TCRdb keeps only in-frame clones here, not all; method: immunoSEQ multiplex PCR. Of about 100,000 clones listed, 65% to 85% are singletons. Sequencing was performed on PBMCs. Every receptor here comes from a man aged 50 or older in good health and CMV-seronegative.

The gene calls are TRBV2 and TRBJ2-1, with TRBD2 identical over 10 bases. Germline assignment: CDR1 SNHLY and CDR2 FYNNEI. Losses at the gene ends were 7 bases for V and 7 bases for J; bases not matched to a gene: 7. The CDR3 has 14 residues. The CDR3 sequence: CASIPAGGRNEQFF. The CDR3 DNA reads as TGTGCCAGCATCCCAGCGGGGGGGCGGAATGAGCAGTTCTTC. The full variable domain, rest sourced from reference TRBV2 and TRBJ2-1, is EPEVTQTPSHQVTQMGQEVILRCVPISNHLYFYWYRQILGQKVEFLVSFYNNEISEKSEIFDDQFSVERPDGSNFTLKIRSTKLEDSAMYFCASIPAGGRNEQFFGPGTRLTVL.

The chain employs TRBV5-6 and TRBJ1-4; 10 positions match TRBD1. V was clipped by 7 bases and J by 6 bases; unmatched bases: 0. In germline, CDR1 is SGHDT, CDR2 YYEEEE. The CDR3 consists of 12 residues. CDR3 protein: CASGQGDEKLFF. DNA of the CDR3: TGTGCCAGCGGACAGGGGGATGAAAAACTGTTTTTT.

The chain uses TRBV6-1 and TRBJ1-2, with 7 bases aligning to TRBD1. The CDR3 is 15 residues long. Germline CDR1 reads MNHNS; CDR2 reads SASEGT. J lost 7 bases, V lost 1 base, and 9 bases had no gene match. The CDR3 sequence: CASSEDLTGKFGYTF. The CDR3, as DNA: TGTGCCAGCAGTGAAGACCTGACAGGGAAGTTTGGCTACACCTTC.